This entry lists 10 T cell receptor beta chains sequenced from one sample in a study of blood T cell repertoires in COVID-19. Some clones are missing from TCRdb's copy, which holds only in-frame ones; the method was immunoSEQ multiplex PCR. Found here are about 400,000 clones, around nine tenths of them singletons; the top ten hold roughly 4%. Material for sequencing was peripheral blood. The receptors originated from a woman in her thirties with acute or convalescent COVID-19.

The V gene is TRBV28, the J gene TRBJ2-7; 7 positions agree with TRBD2. CDR3 length equals 13 residues. Looked up from germline, CDR1 is MDHEN and CDR2 is SYDVKM. The junction had 10 bases not matched to a gene; V was cut back by 2 bases and J by 12 bases. CDR3 DNA sequence: TGTGCCAGCAGTTTACTTAATGGGGGGGGTACGTACTTC. This translates into CASSLLNGGGTYF.

V gene TRBV11-2 combines with J gene TRBJ1-6; D is unclear. Germline CDR1 and CDR2: SGHAT and FQNNGV. V lost 0 bases to trimming and J lost 9 bases, with 12 bases between them. This CDR3 is 15 amino acids long. In nucleotides, the CDR3 is TGTGCCAGCAGCTTAGATCCGTCGGGATCTTCACCCCTCCACTTT. It translates to CASSLDPSGSSPLHF. Full variable domain (rest looked up from reference TRBV11-2 and TRBJ1-6): EAGVAQSPRYKIIEKRQSVAFWCNPISGHATLYWYQQILGQGPKLLIQFQNNGVVDDSQLPKDRFSAERLKGVDSTLKIQPAKLEDSAVYLCASSLDPSGSSPLHFGNGTRLTVT.

The chain is built from TRBV18 and TRBJ2-2; D not resolved. This CDR3 is 19 amino acids long. Per germline, CDR1 KGHSH and CDR2 LQKENI. Trimming cost V 6 bases and J 0 bases, with 23 bases left between them. The CDR3 sequence is CASSLSYPGSYSNTGELFF. CDR3 bases: TGTGCCAGCTCCCTTTCTTATCCAGGATCTTACTCGAACACCGGGGAGCTGTTTTTT.

The rearrangement joins TRBV4-1 to TRBJ2-2; D unclear. There are 16 residues in the CDR3. Trimming shortened V by 1 base and J by 5 bases, and 14 bases separated the two germline ends. CDR1 MGHRA and CDR2 YSYEKL come from the germline V gene. This CDR3 is CASSQVATKLTGELFF. CDR3 bases: TGCGCCAGCAGCCAAGTGGCCACGAAATTGACCGGGGAGCTGTTTTTT.

This clone has more than one count but fewer than ten. The chain joins TRBV18 to TRBJ2-1, with 10 bases aligning to TRBD2. J gave up 6 bases and V 3 bases, and 8 bases lay outside the gene matches. Looked up from germline, CDR1 is KGHSH and CDR2 is LQKENI. The CDR3 loop spans 16 amino acids. CDR3 protein: CASSPPKRGGLNEQFF. The DNA of the CDR3 is TGTGCCAGCTCACCGCCTAAGCGGGGGGGCCTCAATGAGCAGTTCTTC.

The chain links TRBV28 to TRBJ1-2; 7 bases line up with TRBD1. CDR1 and CDR2 (germline): MDHEN, SYDVKM. The CDR3 length is 15 residues. Trimming removed 5 bases from V and 8 bases from J; junction bases left unmatched: 14. In DNA, the CDR3 is TGTGCCAGCAGTCCCCCTCGCGACAGGGTTCGCGGCTACACCTTC. It specifies CASSPPRDRVRGYTF.

This clone came up a few times. This sequence joins TRBV4-1 and TRBJ2-5, with D perhaps matching TRBD1 (6 bases). Germline V lookup: CDR1 MGHRA, CDR2 YSYEKL. Trimming shortened V by 2 bases and J by 5 bases, and 15 bases separated the two germline ends. The CDR3 is 15 amino acids. CDR3 DNA sequence: TGCGCCAGCAGCCAAAACCAGGGGCGGGTGGAGACCCAGTACTTC. It translates to CASSQNQGRVETQYF.

The chain uses TRBV18 and TRBJ2-7; the D gene is possibly TRBD1 (5 bases). In germline, CDR1 is KGHSH, CDR2 LQKENI. This CDR3 has 12 residues. V dropped 6 bases and J dropped 3 bases, with 9 bases sitting between them. The CDR3 protein is CASSGLNYEQYF. The CDR3 coding sequence is TGTGCCAGCTCGGGGCTGAACTACGAGCAGTACTTC.

The chain joins TRBV11-2 to TRBJ2-3; TRBD1 matches at 7 bases. The CDR3 extends over 17 amino acids. J gave up 1 base and V 4 bases, and 11 bases lay outside the gene matches. Per germline, CDR1 SGHAT and CDR2 FQNNGV. The DNA of the CDR3 is TGTGCCAGCAGCTACCGACGCGGACAGGTAGGCACAGATACGCAGTATTTT. Translating it yields CASSYRRGQVGTDTQYF.

The V gene is TRBV5-4, the J gene TRBJ2-1; D may be TRBD2 (5 bases). Germline V gene data show CDR1 as SGHNT and CDR2 as YYREEE (reference sequence). The CDR3 extends over 14 amino acids. V was pared by 8 bases and J by 5 bases, with 17 bases between. The CDR3 region is CASRTFVGDNEQFF. DNA for the CDR3: TGTGCCAGTAGAACCTTTGTCGGGGACAATGAGCAGTTCTTC.